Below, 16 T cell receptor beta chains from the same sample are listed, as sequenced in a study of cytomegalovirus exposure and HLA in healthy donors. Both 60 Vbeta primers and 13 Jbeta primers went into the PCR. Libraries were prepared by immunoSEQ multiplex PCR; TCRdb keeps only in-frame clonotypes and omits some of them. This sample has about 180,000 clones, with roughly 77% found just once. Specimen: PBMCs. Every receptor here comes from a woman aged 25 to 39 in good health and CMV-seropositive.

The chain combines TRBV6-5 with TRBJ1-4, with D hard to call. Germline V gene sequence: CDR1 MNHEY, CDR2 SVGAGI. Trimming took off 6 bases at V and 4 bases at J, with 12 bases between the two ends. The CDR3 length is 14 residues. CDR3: CASSHRVYNEKLFF. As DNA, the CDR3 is TGTGCCAGCAGCCACCGGGTGTATAATGAAAAACTGTTTTTT.

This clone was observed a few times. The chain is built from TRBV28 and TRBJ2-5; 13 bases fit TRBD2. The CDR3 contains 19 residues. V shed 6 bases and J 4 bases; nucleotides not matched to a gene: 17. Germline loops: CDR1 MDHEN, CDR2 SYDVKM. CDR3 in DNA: TGTGCCAGCAGCTTAGAACGATACATCGGGACTAGCGGGGTAGAGACCCAGTACTTC. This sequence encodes CASSLERYIGTSGVETQYF.

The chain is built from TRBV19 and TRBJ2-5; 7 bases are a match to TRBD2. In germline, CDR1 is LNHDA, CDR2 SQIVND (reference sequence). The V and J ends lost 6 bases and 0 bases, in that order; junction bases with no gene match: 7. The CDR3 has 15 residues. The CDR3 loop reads CASSYGGGYQETQYF. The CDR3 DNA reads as TGTGCCAGTAGCTATGGGGGGGGGTACCAAGAGACCCAGTACTTC.

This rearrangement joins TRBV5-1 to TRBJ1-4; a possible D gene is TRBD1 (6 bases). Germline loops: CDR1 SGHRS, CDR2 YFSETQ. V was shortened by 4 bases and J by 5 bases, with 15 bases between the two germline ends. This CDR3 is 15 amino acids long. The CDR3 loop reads CASSPAGQTNEKLFF. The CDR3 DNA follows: TGCGCCAGCAGCCCAGCGGGACAAACAAATGAAAAACTGTTTTTT.

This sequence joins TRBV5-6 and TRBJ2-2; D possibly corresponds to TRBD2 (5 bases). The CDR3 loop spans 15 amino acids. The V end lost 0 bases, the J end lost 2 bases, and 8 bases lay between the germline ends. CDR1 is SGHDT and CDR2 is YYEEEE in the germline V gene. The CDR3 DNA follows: TGTGCCAGCAGCTTGGCCGGGGTTAACACCGGGGAGCTGTTTTTT. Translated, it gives CASSLAGVNTGELFF.

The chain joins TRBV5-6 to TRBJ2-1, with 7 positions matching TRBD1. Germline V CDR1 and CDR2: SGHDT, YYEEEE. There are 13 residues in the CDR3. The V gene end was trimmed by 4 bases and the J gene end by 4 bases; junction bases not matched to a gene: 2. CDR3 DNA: TGTGCCAGCAGCCCGGGACAGTACAATGAGCAGTTCTTC. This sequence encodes CASSPGQYNEQFF. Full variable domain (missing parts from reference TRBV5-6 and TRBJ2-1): DAGVTQSPTHLIKTRGQQVTLRCSPKSGHDTVSWYQQALGQGPQFIFQYYEEEERQRGNFPDRFSGHQFPNYSSELNVNALLLGDSALYLCASSPGQYNEQFFGPGTRLTVL.

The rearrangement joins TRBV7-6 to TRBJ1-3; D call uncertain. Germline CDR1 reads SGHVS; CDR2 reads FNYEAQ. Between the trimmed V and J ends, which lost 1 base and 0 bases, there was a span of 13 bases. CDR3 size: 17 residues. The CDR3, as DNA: TGTGCCAGCAGCTTAGACGCCGCAGGAAGCTCTGGAAACACCATATATTTT. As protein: CASSLDAAGSSGNTIYF. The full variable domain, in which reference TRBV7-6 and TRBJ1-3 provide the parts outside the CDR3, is GAGVSQSPRYKVTKRGQDVALRCDPISGHVSLYWYRQALGQGPEFLTYFNYEAQQDKSGLPNDRFSAERPEGSISTLTIQRTEQRDSAMYRCASSLDAAGSSGNTIYFGEGSWLTVV.

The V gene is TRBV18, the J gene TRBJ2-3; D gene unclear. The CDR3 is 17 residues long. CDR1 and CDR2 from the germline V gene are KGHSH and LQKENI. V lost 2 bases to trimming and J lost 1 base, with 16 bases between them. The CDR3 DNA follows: TGTGCCAGCTCACCAGCGAAGTCCCGCGGTGGCACAGATACGCAGTATTTT. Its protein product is CASSPAKSRGGTDTQYF. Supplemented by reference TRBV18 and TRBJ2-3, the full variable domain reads NAGVMQNPRHLVRRRGQEARLRCSPMKGHSHVYWYRQLPEEGLKFMVYLQKENIIDESGMPKERFSAEFPKEGPSILRIQQVVRGDSAAYFCASSPAKSRGGTDTQYFGPGTRLTVL.

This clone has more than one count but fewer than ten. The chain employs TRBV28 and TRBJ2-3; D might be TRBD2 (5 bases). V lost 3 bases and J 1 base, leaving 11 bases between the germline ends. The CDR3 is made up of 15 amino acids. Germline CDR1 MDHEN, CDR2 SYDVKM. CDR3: CASSFCSVCTDTQYF. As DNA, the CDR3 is TGTGCCAGCAGTTTCTGTAGCGTTTGCACAGATACGCAGTATTTT.

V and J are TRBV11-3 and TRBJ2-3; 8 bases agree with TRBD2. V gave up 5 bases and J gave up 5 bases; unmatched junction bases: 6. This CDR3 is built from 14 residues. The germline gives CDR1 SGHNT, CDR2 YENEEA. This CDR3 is CASSVSGVRDTQYF. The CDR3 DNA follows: TGTGCCAGCAGCGTTAGCGGGGTAAGAGATACGCAGTATTTT.

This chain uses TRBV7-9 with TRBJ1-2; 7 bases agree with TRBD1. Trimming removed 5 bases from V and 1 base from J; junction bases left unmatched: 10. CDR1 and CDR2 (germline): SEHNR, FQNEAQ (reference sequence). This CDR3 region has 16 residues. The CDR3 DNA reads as TGTGCCAGCAGCCCCACCCCGACAGGGTTTAACTATGGCTACACCTTC. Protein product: CASSPTPTGFNYGYTF. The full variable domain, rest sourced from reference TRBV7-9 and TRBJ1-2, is DTGVSQNPRHKITKRGQNVTFRCDPISEHNRLYWYRQTLGQGPEFLTYFQNEAQLEKSRLLSDRFSAERPKGSFSTLEIQRTEQGDSAMYLCASSPTPTGFNYGYTFGSGTRLTVV.

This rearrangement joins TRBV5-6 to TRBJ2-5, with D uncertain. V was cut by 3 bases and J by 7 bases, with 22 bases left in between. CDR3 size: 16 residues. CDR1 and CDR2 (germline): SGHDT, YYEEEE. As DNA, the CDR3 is TGTGCCAGCAGCTCCCGGAGTGCTCGCCACCCTGGGACCCAGTACTTC. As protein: CASSSRSARHPGTQYF.

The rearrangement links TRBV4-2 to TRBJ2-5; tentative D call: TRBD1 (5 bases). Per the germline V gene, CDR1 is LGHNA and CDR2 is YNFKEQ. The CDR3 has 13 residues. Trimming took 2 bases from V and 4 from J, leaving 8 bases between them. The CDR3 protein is CASSQRGLETQYF. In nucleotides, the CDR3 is TGTGCCAGCAGCCAAAGGGGCTTAGAGACCCAGTACTTC.

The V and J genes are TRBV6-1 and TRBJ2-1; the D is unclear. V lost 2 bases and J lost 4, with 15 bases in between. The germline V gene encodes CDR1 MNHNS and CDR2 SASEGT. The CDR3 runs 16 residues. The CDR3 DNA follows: TGTGCCAGCAGTGAATCAGGTTACCAACCTTACAATGAGCAGTTCTTC. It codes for CASSESGYQPYNEQFF.

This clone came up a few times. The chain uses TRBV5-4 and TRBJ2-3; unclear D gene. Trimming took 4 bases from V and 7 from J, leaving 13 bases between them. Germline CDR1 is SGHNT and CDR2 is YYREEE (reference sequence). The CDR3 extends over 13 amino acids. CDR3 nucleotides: TGTGCCAGCAGCCTTGTCGAGGTGCATACGCAGTATTTT. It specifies CASSLVEVHTQYF.

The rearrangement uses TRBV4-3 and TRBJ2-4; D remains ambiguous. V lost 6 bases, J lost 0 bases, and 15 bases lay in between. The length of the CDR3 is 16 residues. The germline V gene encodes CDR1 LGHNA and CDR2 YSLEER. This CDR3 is CASSPLGGSAKNIQYF. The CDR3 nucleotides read TGCGCCAGCAGTCCACTTGGCGGATCAGCCAAAAACATTCAGTACTTC.